These T cell receptor beta chains were read from a single sample in a study of OX40 agonist ivuxolimab in advanced cancers. Generated by immunoSEQ multiplex PCR, the TCRdb table keeps only in-frame clones and is missing some. The table lists some 20,000 clones, less than 85% of them singletons. Material: CD4+ or CD8+ T cells sorted from blood, obtained in a trial of the OX40 agonist ivuxolimab. The receptors were sampled from an adult with an advanced solid tumor such as melanoma, head and neck, liver or kidney cancer. Both conserved end residues are part of each CDR3. The order of the fields is CDR3 length, clone size, V gene, D gene, J gene, CDR3 protein, CDR3 DNA. The D gene is left open where the match is weak. Not all rows give a size; the values are once, few, many and, for expanded clones, a class.

>19|NA|TRBV5-4|TRBD1|TRBJ1-3
CASSAATGAADLSGNTIYF
TGTGCCAGCAGCGCGGCGACAGGGGCCGCCGACCTCTCTGGAAACACCATATATTTT
>12|NA|TRBV10-3|NA|TRBJ2-7
CAISDPPGEQYF
TGTGCCATCAGTGACCCACCCGGGGAGCAGTACTTC
>14|NA|TRBV28|NA|TRBJ2-5
CASTSPEFQETQYF
TGTGCCAGCACCAGCCCTGAGTTCCAAGAGACCCAGTACTTC
>16|NA|TRBV5-1|NA|TRBJ2-2
CASSFRRAGYTGELFF
TGCGCCAGCAGCTTCCGCCGGGCCGGTTACACCGGGGAGCTGTTTTTT
>15|NA|TRBV27|TRBD1|TRBJ1-5
CASSFTGEKHQPQHF
TGTGCCAGCAGTTTTACAGGGGAAAAGCATCAGCCCCAGCATTTT
>16|NA|TRBV11-3|TRBD1|TRBJ1-5
CASSLPDRAGREPQHF
TGTGCCAGCAGCTTACCTGACAGGGCGGGGAGGGAGCCCCAGCATTTT
>17|NA|TRBV11-2|TRBD2|TRBJ2-5
CASSPRIGTSGQETQYF
TGTGCCAGCAGCCCTAGGATTGGGACTAGCGGACAAGAGACCCAGTACTTC
>15|NA|TRBV13|NA|TRBJ2-3
CASSLVGAGVDTQYF
TGTGCCAGCAGCTTAGTAGGAGCGGGTGTGGATACGCAGTATTTT
>15|NA|TRBV6-5|TRBD1|TRBJ2-7
CASSTPGTGSLEQYF
TGTGCCAGCAGTACCCCCGGGACAGGGTCCCTGGAGCAGTACTTC
>13|NA|TRBV7-9|NA|TRBJ1-1
CASSSGPNTEAFF
TGTGCCAGCAGCTCCGGACCGAACACTGAAGCTTTCTTT
>12|NA|TRBV19|NA|TRBJ2-3
CASSMHLDTQYF
TGTGCCAGTAGTATGCATCTAGATACGCAGTATTTT
>12|NA|TRBV28|NA|TRBJ1-1
CASSFSNTEAFF
TGTGCCAGCAGTTTCTCGAACACTGAAGCTTTCTTT
>14|NA|TRBV7-9|NA|TRBJ2-6
CAHTEGSGANVLTF
TGTGCCCATACGGAGGGATCTGGGGCCAACGTCCTGACTTTC
>14|NA|TRBV28|NA|TRBJ2-1
CARPDVPRPSEQFF
TGTGCCAGACCCGATGTCCCCAGGCCATCCGAGCAGTTCTTC
>15|NA|TRBV5-1|NA|TRBJ2-1
CASSRLPSDYNEQFF
TGCGCCAGCAGCCGGCTGCCTAGCGACTACAATGAGCAGTTCTTC
>14|NA|TRBV28|TRBD1|TRBJ2-7
CASSSLGQRYEQYF
TGTGCCAGCAGTTCCCTGGGACAGAGGTACGAGCAGTACTTC
>13|NA|TRBV11-2|NA|TRBJ2-2
CACPGSGTGELFF
TGTGCCTGCCCGGGGAGCGGCACCGGGGAGCTGTTTTTT
>18|NA|TRBV6-1|TRBD1|TRBJ2-3
CASSERNSGTGATDTQYF
TGTGCCAGCAGTGAGCGAAACTCCGGGACAGGGGCCACAGATACGCAGTATTTT
>14|NA|TRBV28|NA|TRBJ1-5
CASRPPDGPGPQHF
TGTGCCAGCCGCCCCCCCGACGGGCCCGGGCCCCAGCATTTT
>16|NA|TRBV4-3|TRBD1|TRBJ1-2
CASSHSRPGGAEGYTF
TGCGCCAGCAGCCATTCCCGGCCAGGGGGCGCCGAAGGCTACACCTTC
>12|NA|TRBV7-8|NA|TRBJ2-7
CASSLGRGEQYF
TGTGCCAGCAGCTTAGGCCGAGGCGAGCAGTACTTC
>13|NA|TRBV19|NA|TRBJ2-3
CASHRAGTDTQYF
TGTGCCAGTCACCGCGCGGGCACAGATACGCAGTATTTT
>15|few|TRBV7-9|TRBD2|TRBJ2-7
CASSPRTTSGYEQYF
TGTGCCAGCAGCCCACGTACGACTAGCGGGTACGAGCAGTACTTC
>15|once|TRBV2|NA|TRBJ1-4
CASKGSLGGNEKLFF
TGTGCCAGCAAGGGGAGCCTCGGTGGGAATGAAAAACTGTTTTTT
>16|NA|TRBV7-3|TRBD2|TRBJ2-3
CASSLTSGGSTDTQYF
TGTGCCAGCAGTCTGACTAGCGGGGGGAGCACAGATACGCAGTATTTT
>15|NA|TRBV6-6|NA|TRBJ2-1
CASTPVKSSYNEQFF
TGTGCCAGCACCCCAGTCAAAAGCTCCTACAATGAGCAGTTCTTC
>14|NA|TRBV7-2|NA|TRBJ2-3
CASSQGGGPDTQYF
TGTGCCAGCAGCCAGGGAGGGGGGCCAGATACGCAGTATTTT
>14|NA|TRBV7-4|NA|TRBJ1-4
CASSLYGADEKLFF
TGTGCCAGCAGCTTATATGGAGCCGATGAAAAACTGTTTTTT
>16|NA|TRBV7-9|NA|TRBJ1-5
CASSLAGFSSNQPQHF
TGTGCCAGCAGCTTAGCGGGGTTTTCTAGCAATCAGCCCCAGCATTTT
>14|NA|TRBV14|NA|TRBJ1-1
CASSRKQGGTEAFF
TGTGCCAGCAGCCGGAAACAGGGAGGCACTGAAGCTTTCTTT
>15|NA|TRBV28|TRBD1|TRBJ1-2
CASSTRTGDRRGYTF
TGTGCCAGCAGCACTCGGACAGGGGATAGGAGGGGCTACACCTTC
>16|NA|TRBV28|NA|TRBJ1-5
CASSLDSAWGNQPQHF
TGTGCCAGCAGTTTAGACAGTGCGTGGGGCAATCAGCCCCAGCATTTT
>15|NA|TRBV6-6|NA|TRBJ1-5
CASSYLTGPNQPQHF
TGTGCCAGCAGTTACCTGACAGGACCTAATCAGCCCCAGCATTTT
>17|NA|TRBV11-1|NA|TRBJ1-4
CASSLDRGSNQREKLFF
TGTGCCAGCAGCTTAGATCGGGGGAGCAATCAACGGGAAAAACTGTTTTTT
>16|NA|TRBV7-6|NA|TRBJ1-4
CASTPNVGGEYEKLFF
TGTGCCAGCACTCCCAACGTGGGAGGGGAGTATGAAAAACTGTTTTTT
>17|medium-sized|TRBV4-1|TRBD2|TRBJ2-1
CASSQGLAGGLGDEQFF
TGCGCCAGCAGCCAAGGCCTAGCGGGAGGTTTGGGCGATGAGCAGTTCTTC
>15|NA|TRBV5-1|TRBD1|TRBJ2-1
CASSAGTGVWNEQFF
TGCGCCAGCAGCGCTGGGACAGGGGTGTGGAATGAGCAGTTCTTC
>12|NA|TRBV21-1|NA|TRBJ1-3
CARFGDGNTIYF
NA
>13|NA|TRBV28|TRBD1|TRBJ2-7
CASTPGQGYEQYF
TGTGCCAGCACCCCAGGACAGGGGTACGAGCAGTACTTC
>13|NA|TRBV27|NA|TRBJ1-2
CASSFGETYGYTF
TGTGCCAGCAGTTTCGGAGAGACCTATGGCTACACCTTC
>12|NA|TRBV7-7|NA|TRBJ2-5
CASSTGLGTQYF
TGTGCTAGCAGCACAGGTCTCGGAACGCAGTACTTC
>12|few|TRBV29-1|NA|TRBJ1-1
CSTENLNTEAFF
TGCAGCACGGAGAATTTGAACACTGAAGCTTTCTTT
>13|NA|TRBV29-1|NA|TRBJ2-2
CSVLVAETGELFF
TGCAGCGTTTTGGTAGCAGAGACCGGGGAGCTGTTTTTT
>17|NA|TRBV7-9|TRBD2|TRBJ2-5
CASSPRGRGGQQETQYF
TGTGCCAGCAGCCCCCGCGGGCGGGGGGGCCAACAAGAGACCCAGTACTTC
>15|NA|TRBV6-4|NA|TRBJ1-1
CASRPRPELITEAFF
TGTGCCAGCAGACCGCGTCCAGAGCTTATCACTGAAGCTTTCTTT
>17|NA|TRBV7-9|TRBD2|TRBJ2-5
CASSNGTSGRIYEAQYF
TGTGCCAGCAGCAACGGGACTAGCGGGAGAATTTACGAGGCCCAGTACTTC
>14|medium-sized|TRBV19|NA|TRBJ1-5
CASSIGMGDQPQHF
TGTGCCAGTAGTATCGGAATGGGGGATCAGCCCCAGCATTTT
>17|NA|TRBV9|NA|TRBJ2-7
CASSSTGTGVSSYEQYF
TGTGCCAGCAGCTCCACCGGGACTGGGGTCAGCTCCTACGAGCAGTACTTC
>15|NA|TRBV7-9|NA|TRBJ2-7
CASTPRTSSSYEQYF
TGTGCCAGCACCCCCCGGACATCGAGCTCCTACGAGCAGTACTTC
>14|NA|TRBV27|TRBD1|TRBJ1-2
CASSLTGDYYGYTF
TGTGCCAGCAGTTTGACAGGGGATTACTATGGCTACACCTTC
>12|NA|TRBV9|NA|TRBJ2-1
CASSTQGYEQFF
TGTGCCAGCAGCACTCAGGGGTATGAGCAGTTCTTC
>15|NA|TRBV7-2|TRBD2|TRBJ2-1
CASSQVAGGYNEQFF
TGTGCCAGCAGTCAAGTGGCGGGGGGGTACAATGAGCAGTTCTTC
>16|NA|TRBV19|TRBD2|TRBJ2-1
CASSPGRYAPYNEQFF
TGTGCCAGTAGCCCCGGGAGGTACGCTCCCTACAATGAGCAGTTCTTC